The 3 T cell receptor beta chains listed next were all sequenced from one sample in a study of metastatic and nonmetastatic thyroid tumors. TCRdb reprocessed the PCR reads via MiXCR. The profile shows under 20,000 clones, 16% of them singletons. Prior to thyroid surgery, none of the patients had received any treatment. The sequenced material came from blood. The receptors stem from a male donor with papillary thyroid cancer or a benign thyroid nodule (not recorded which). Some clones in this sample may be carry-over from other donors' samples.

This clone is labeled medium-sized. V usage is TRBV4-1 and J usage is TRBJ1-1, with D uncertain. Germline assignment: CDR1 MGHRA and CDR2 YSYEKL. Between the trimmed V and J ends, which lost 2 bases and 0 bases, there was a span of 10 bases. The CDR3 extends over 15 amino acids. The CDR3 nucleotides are TGCGCCAGCAGCCAACTTTCCAGTATGAACACTGAAGCTTTCTTT. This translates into CASSQLSSMNTEAFF.

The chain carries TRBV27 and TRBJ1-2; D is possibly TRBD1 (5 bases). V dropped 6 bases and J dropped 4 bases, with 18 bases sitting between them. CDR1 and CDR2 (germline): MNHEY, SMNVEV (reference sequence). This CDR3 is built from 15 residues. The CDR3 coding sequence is TGTGCCAGCAGGTTAGCGGGGGGGACTTTCTATGGCTACACCTTC. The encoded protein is CASRLAGGTFYGYTF.

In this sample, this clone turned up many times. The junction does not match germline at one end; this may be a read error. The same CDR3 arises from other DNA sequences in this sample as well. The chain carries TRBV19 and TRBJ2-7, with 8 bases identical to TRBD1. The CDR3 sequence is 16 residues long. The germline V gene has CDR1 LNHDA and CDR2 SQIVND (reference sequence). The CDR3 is CASSSAIWTGIHEQYF. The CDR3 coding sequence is TGTGCCAGTAGTAGCGCAATATGGACAGGGATTCACGAACAGTACTTC.